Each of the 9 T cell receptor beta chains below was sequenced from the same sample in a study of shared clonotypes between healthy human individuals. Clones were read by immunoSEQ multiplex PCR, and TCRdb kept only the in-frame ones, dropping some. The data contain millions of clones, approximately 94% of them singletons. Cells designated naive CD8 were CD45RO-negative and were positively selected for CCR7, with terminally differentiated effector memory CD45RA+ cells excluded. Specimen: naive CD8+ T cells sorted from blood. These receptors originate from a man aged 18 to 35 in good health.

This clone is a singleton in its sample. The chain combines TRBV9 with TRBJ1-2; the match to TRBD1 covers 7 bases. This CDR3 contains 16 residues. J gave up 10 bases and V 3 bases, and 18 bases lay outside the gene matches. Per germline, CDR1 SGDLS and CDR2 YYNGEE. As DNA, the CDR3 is TGTGCCAGCAGCGCGGGGTGGGCCGGGACAGCCCGACTCTACACCTTC. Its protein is CASSAGWAGTARLYTF.

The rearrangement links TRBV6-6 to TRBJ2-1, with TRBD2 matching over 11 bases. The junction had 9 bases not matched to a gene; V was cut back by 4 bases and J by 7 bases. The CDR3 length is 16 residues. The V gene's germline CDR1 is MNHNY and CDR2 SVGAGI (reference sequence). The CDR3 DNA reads TGTGCCAGCAGTTCCCGAACTAGCGGGAGCGGTAATGAGCAGTTCTTC. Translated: CASSSRTSGSGNEQFF.

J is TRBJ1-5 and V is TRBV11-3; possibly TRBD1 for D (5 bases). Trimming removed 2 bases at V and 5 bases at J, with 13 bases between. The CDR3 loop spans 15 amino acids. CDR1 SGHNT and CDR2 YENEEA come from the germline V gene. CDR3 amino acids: CASSLISWGDQPQHF. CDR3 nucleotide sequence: TGTGCCAGCAGCTTAATCTCATGGGGGGATCAGCCCCAGCATTTT.

The CDR3 DNA reads as TGTGCCGTCCGGGACAGGGTCAATCAGCCCCAGCATTTT. This translates into CAVRDRVNQPQHF. The chain uses TRBV6-1 and TRBJ1-5; 9 bases match TRBD1. The V segment lost 11 bases and the J segment 3 bases; nucleotides outside the gene matches: 5. There are 13 residues in the CDR3. Germline CDR1 is MNHNS and CDR2 is SASEGT.

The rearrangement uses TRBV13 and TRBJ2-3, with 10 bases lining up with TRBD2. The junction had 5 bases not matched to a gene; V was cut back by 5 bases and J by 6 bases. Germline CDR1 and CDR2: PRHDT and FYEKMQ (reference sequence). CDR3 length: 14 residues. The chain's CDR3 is CASSEGLASDTQYF. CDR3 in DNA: TGTGCCAGCAGCGAGGGACTAGCGTCCGATACGCAGTATTTT.

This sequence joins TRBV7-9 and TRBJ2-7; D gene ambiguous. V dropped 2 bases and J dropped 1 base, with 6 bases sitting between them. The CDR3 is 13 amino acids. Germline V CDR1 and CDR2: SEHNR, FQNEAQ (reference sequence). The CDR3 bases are TGTGCCAGCAGCTTAATATATTCCTACGAGCAGTACTTC. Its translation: CASSLIYSYEQYF. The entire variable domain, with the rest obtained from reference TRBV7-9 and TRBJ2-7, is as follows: DTGVSQNPRHKITKRGQNVTFRCDPISEHNRLYWYRQTLGQGPEFLTYFQNEAQLEKSRLLSDRFSAERPKGSFSTLEIQRTEQGDSAMYLCASSLIYSYEQYFGPGTRLTVT.

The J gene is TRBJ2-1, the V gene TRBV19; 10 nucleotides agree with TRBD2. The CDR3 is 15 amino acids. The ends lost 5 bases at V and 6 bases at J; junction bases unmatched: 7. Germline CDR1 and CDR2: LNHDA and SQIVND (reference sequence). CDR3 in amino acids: CASSVTSGASNEQFF. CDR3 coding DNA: TGTGCCAGTAGTGTTACTAGCGGGGCCAGCAATGAGCAGTTCTTC. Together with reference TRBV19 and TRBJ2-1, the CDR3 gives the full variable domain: DGGITQSPKYLFRKEGQNVTLSCEQNLNHDAMYWYRQDPGQGLRLIYYSQIVNDFQKGDIAEGYSVSREKKESFPLTVTSAQKNPTAFYLCASSVTSGASNEQFFGPGTRLTVL.

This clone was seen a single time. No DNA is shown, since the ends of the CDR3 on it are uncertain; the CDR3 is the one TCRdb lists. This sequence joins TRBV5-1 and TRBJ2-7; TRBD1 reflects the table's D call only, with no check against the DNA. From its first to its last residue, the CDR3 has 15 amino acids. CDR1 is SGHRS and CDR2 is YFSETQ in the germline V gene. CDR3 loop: CASSVGQGTPYGFDF.

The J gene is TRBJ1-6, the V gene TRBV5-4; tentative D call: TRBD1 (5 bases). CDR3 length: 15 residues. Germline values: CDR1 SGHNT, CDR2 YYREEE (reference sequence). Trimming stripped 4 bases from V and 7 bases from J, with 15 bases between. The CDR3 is CASSPSTGGNSPLHF. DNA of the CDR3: TGTGCCAGCAGCCCTTCCACAGGAGGGAATTCACCCCTCCACTTT.